The rows below give T cell receptor beta chains drawn from one sample of a study of blood T cell repertoires in COVID-19. Clones were read by immunoSEQ multiplex PCR, and TCRdb kept only the in-frame ones, dropping some. The data contain 200,000 to 250,000 clones, 82% of them singletons. Input material: PBMCs or T cells enriched from blood (not recorded which). Receptors were obtained from a man aged 40-55 years who had recovered from COVID-19. CDR3s include the opening cysteine and the closing phenylalanine or tryptophan. Each record gives: clone size, J gene, D gene, CDR3 length, V gene, CDR3 protein, CDR3 DNA. D genes are given only for firm matches. For some rows the clone size is stated as once, few or many, or as a class when expanded; others skip it.

>NA|TRBJ1-1|TRBD1|14|TRBV11-2
CASSPGQVHTEAFF
TGTGCCAGCAGCCCAGGACAGGTTCACACTGAAGCTTTCTTT
>NA|TRBJ1-6|TRBD1|15|TRBV5-1
CASSPTGGMDSPLHF
TGCGCCAGCAGCCCGACAGGGGGTATGGATTCACCCCTCCACTTT
>NA|TRBJ2-6|NA|13|TRBV15
CATSSSGANVLTF
TGTGCCACCTCGAGCTCTGGGGCCAACGTCCTGACTTTC
>NA|TRBJ2-3|TRBD2|16|TRBV19
CASSPRGTRGADTQYF
TGTGCCAGTAGTCCAAGGGGGACTAGGGGTGCAGATACGCAGTATTTT
>NA|TRBJ2-1|NA|13|TRBV12-3/TRBV12-4
CASSLVGGNEQFF
TGTGCCAGCAGCCTAGTCGGTGGTAATGAGCAGTTCTTC
>NA|TRBJ2-5|TRBD2|13|TRBV28
CASSLIGRETQYF
TGTGCCAGCAGTTTAATCGGGAGGGAGACCCAGTACTTC
>NA|TRBJ1-6|NA|15|TRBV7-9
CASSHSRGGGSPLHF
TGTGCCAGCAGCCACTCAAGAGGGGGTGGTTCACCCCTCCACTTT
>once|TRBJ1-3|NA|13|TRBV28
CASSSGFRGTIYF
TGTGCCAGCAGTTCAGGTTTCAGGGGTACCATATATTTT
>NA|TRBJ1-3|NA|16|TRBV14
CASSQDLTFSGNTIYF
TGTGCCAGCAGCCAAGATCTAACTTTCTCTGGAAACACCATATATTTT
>NA|TRBJ1-5|NA|14|TRBV6-2/TRBV6-3
CASSWGVAGQPQHF
TGTGCCAGCAGTTGGGGGGTCGCGGGACAGCCCCAGCATTTT
>NA|TRBJ1-4|TRBD1|17|TRBV5-1
CASSLGRGQGTFEKLFF
TGCGCCAGCAGCCTGGGGCGAGGACAGGGGACGTTCGAAAAACTGTTTTTT
>few|TRBJ1-2|NA|14|TRBV13
CASSPRGANDGYTF
TGTGCCAGCAGCCCGCGGGGGGCCAATGATGGCTACACCTTC
>NA|TRBJ2-1|NA|15|TRBV5-1
CASSLVADSYNEQFF
TGCGCCAGCAGCTTGGTCGCGGACTCCTACAATGAGCAGTTCTTC
>NA|TRBJ1-2|TRBD1|14|TRBV27
CASRSPGTVYGYTF
TGTGCCAGCAGATCACCCGGGACAGTCTATGGCTACACCTTC
>NA|TRBJ1-2|NA|15|TRBV28
CASSFIDSKNYGYTF
TGTGCCAGCAGTTTTATAGACAGCAAGAACTATGGCTACACCTTC
>NA|TRBJ1-1|NA|13|TRBV7-9
CASSLQPDTEAFF
TGTGCCAGCAGCTTACAACCGGACACTGAAGCTTTCTTT
>NA|TRBJ2-7|TRBD1|15|TRBV7-3
CASSPSGTGPYEQYF
TGTGCCAGCAGCCCCTCAGGGACAGGTCCCTACGAGCAGTACTTC
>NA|TRBJ1-6|TRBD1|14|TRBV12-5
CASGTGGYNSPLHF
TGTGCTAGTGGGACAGGGGGTTATAATTCACCCCTCCACTTT
>NA|TRBJ1-2|NA|14|TRBV6-1
CASSELPGFYGYTF
TGTGCCAGCAGTGAACTCCCGGGTTTCTATGGCTACACCTTC